This T cell receptor beta chain was recovered during a study of T cells in Graves' hyperthyroidism and ophthalmopathy. Study-wide findings and caveats: Ophthalmopathy was identified by the model a median approximately 6.4 months ahead of onset.

Notes on this clonotype: Its antigen is unidentified. A clone one base away is much larger, so this may be a read error.

Amplified TCR beta CDR3 regions derived from RNA transcripts. With the HTBI primer set, the TCR CDR3 went through a first round of RT-PCR. TCRdb redid the calling of the multiplex PCR reads with MiXCR, one entry per CDR3 protein. The data hold around 500,000 distinct CDR3 sequences, with around a fifth observed a single time. This CDR3 spans 16 amino acids. Germline V CDR1 and CDR2: SGHNT, YYREEE (reference sequence). Sequenced sample: blood. The J gene is TRBJ1-2, the V gene TRBV5-4; 8 bases match TRBD1. This TCR derives from a woman in her seventies with Graves' ophthalmopathy. Here the CDR3 reads CTSSRGQGRTNYGYTF. The CDR3 DNA reads TGTACCAGCAGCCGCGGACAGGGCCGGACTAACTATGGCTACACCTTC.